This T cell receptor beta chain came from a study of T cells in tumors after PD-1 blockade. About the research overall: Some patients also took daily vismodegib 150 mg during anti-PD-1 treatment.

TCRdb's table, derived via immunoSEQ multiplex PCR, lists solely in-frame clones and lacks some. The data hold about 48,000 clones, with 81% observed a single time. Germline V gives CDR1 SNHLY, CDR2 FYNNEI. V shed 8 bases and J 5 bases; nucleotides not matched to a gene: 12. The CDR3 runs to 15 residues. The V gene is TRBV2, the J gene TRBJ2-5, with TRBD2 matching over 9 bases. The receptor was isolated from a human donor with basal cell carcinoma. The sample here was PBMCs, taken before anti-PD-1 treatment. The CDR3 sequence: CASGGLAGPGETQYF. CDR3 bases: TGTGCCAGCGGAGGGCTAGCGGGGCCAGGCGAGACCCAGTACTTC.